The table lists the clone carrying this TCR beta chain with a few counts. Its cognate antigen is unknown. The data belong to a study of T cells in Graves' hyperthyroidism and ophthalmopathy. Study-level findings and limits: Researchers found most expanded thyroid clonotypes above 0.001 in blood as well.

There were TCR beta CDR3 regions amplified from RNA transcripts. TCR CDR3 underwent first-round RT-PCR with the HTBI primer set. TCRdb re-called the multiplex PCR reads through MiXCR, storing one row per CDR3 protein. Found here are roughly 650,000 distinct CDR3 sequences, more than 15% of them singletons; the top ten hold under 3.5%. The receptor was derived from a middle-aged woman with Graves' ophthalmopathy. The sample taken for sequencing was blood.

CDR3 bases: TGTGCCAGCAGTAACGGACGCGGGACGGCCAAAGATACGCAGTATTTT. It specifies CASSNGRGTAKDTQYF. The V call is TRBV6-2 or TRBV6-3, the J call TRBJ2-3; maybe TRBD2 (6 bases). This CDR3 spans 16 amino acids. Germline V lookup: CDR1 MNHEY, CDR2 SVGEGT. V lost 5 bases to trimming and J lost 5 bases, with 20 bases between them.